The rows below give T cell receptor beta chains drawn from one sample of a study of T-cell memory formation after mild COVID-19. TCRdb reanalysed the 5' RACE reads using MiXCR and keeps one entry per CDR3 protein. The sample holds fewer than 350,000 distinct CDR3 sequences, 8% to 9% seen once. Sequenced material: PBMCs or a T cell subset sorted from them (not recorded which). The receptors derive from a young man who had mild COVID-19 (a few samples of this study predate the infection). Cell type and time point are not known. Each CDR3 is given without its conserved first and last residue. D genes are given only for firm matches. Where a row states a size, it is once, few, many or the class of an expanded clone; other rows omit it.

J gene,V gene,clone size,D gene,CDR3 protein
TRBJ1-1,TRBV15,NA,NA,ATSREVLNTEAF
TRBJ2-5,TRBV20-1,NA,TRBD2,SASSGGGTQETQY
TRBJ1-1,TRBV7-8,few,NA,ASSFSRKNTEAF
TRBJ2-7,TRBV2,NA,NA,ASTGQPYEQY
TRBJ1-2,TRBV7-9,NA,NA,ASSPSHGFDYGYT
TRBJ2-2,TRBV7-2,few,NA,ASSPPGTVNTGELF
TRBJ2-1,TRBV20-1,many,TRBD2,SASTGGLDYEQF
TRBJ1-1,TRBV28,many,NA,ASSDERLNTEAF
TRBJ1-2,TRBV6-5,NA,NA,ASSYVIGGAYGYT
TRBJ2-1,TRBV5-6,few,NA,ASRGQGRERATYNEQF
TRBJ2-3,TRBV5-1,few,TRBD2,ASSLDRLAANTDTQY
TRBJ2-5,TRBV7-2,many,TRBD2,ASSWTSGGVETQY
TRBJ2-6,TRBV10-3,NA,NA,AISESSFSGANVLT
TRBJ2-3,TRBV7-2,NA,NA,ASSSQGSGETDTQY
TRBJ2-2,TRBV6-4,NA,TRBD1,ASSDKTGGPGELF
TRBJ2-3,TRBV27,few,TRBD2,ASARREGTDTQY
TRBJ2-6,TRBV6-6,few,NA,ASSWGGGSGANVLT
TRBJ2-2,TRBV7-9,NA,NA,ASSLEVGQGNTGELF
TRBJ2-5,TRBV5-5,NA,NA,ASSSGRLTETQY
TRBJ2-3,TRBV15,few,TRBD2,ATSRGTSGGADTQY
TRBJ2-1,TRBV7-8,NA,TRBD2,ASGLAAYNEQF
TRBJ2-2,TRBV6-2/TRBV6-3,many,NA,ASSYSAGELF
TRBJ2-3,TRBV28,few,NA,ASTRQDATDTQY
TRBJ2-3,TRBV4-2,few,NA,ASRQREGGPQY
TRBJ1-4,TRBV6-1,few,NA,ASLGPSNEKLF
TRBJ1-1,TRBV20-1,few,NA,SARDPRGETEAF
TRBJ2-1,TRBV29-1,few,TRBD1,SARDRVVNEQF
TRBJ2-3,TRBV9,NA,NA,ASSVGENTDTQY
TRBJ2-3,TRBV5-1,many,NA,ASSLMSGDQTDTQY
TRBJ2-7,TRBV7-6,few,TRBD1,ASSSSPGQGDEQY
TRBJ1-2,TRBV27,NA,TRBD1,ASSTDRGRYGYT
TRBJ2-3,TRBV7-9,many,TRBD1,ASSWTGGTDTQY
TRBJ1-1,TRBV7-2,many,TRBD1,ASRLQGGTAAF
TRBJ1-1,TRBV18,few,NA,ASSPTAGETEAF
TRBJ1-3,TRBV4-1,few,NA,ASSHPGGRKGNTIY
TRBJ2-2,TRBV29-1,NA,NA,SVRENWKSGELF
TRBJ2-1,TRBV7-2,few,TRBD2,ASSFRLAGGPEQF
TRBJ1-4,TRBV15,NA,NA,ATSRGGGRIDEKLF
TRBJ2-1,TRBV9,many,TRBD2,ASSSGLAGGQNEQF
TRBJ2-5,TRBV12-3/TRBV12-4,NA,TRBD2,ASTPSAGGQETQY
TRBJ2-1,TRBV7-9,NA,NA,ASSSRQGGHNEQF
TRBJ2-1,TRBV11-2,NA,TRBD1,ASSRLVGQGPNEQF
TRBJ2-2,TRBV5-1,NA,TRBD1,ASIQTGGSSTGELF
TRBJ2-1,TRBV27,few,NA,ASSPTGNNEQF
TRBJ1-6,TRBV14,few,NA,ASSPRGDGNSPLH
TRBJ2-1,TRBV4-3,NA,NA,ASSQGIGRPYNEQF
TRBJ2-7,TRBV27,NA,NA,ASSLSMVNEQY
TRBJ1-6,TRBV20-1,NA,NA,SASPGWFNSPLH
TRBJ2-2,TRBV4-2,many,TRBD1,ASSQGHRGAGELF
TRBJ2-1,TRBV19,many,NA,ASSIKPLLQGYNEQF
TRBJ2-1,TRBV29-1,few,TRBD2,SVLRLAVLRNEQF
TRBJ2-1,TRBV25-1,NA,NA,ASSEVQGQF
TRBJ1-4,TRBV3-1,few,NA,ASSQGIESNEKLF
TRBJ2-2,TRBV5-1,many,NA,ASSFLQGRGETGELF
TRBJ2-2,TRBV6-5,NA,NA,ASGRETGELF
TRBJ2-3,TRBV9,many,NA,ASSATGDTQY
TRBJ2-2,TRBV6-2/TRBV6-3,NA,TRBD2,ASSQGLYTGELF